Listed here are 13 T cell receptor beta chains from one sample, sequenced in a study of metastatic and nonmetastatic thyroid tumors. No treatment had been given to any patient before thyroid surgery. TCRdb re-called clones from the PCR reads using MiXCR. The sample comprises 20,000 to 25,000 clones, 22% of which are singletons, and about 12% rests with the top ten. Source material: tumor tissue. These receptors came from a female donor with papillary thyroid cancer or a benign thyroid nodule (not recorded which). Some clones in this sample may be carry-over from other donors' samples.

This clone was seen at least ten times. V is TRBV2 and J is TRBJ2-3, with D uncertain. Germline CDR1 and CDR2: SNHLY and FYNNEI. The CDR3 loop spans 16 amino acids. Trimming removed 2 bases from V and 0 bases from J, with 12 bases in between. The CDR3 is CASSERAATSTDTQYF. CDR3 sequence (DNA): TGTGCCAGCAGTGAAAGGGCAGCCACTAGCACAGATACGCAGTATTTT.

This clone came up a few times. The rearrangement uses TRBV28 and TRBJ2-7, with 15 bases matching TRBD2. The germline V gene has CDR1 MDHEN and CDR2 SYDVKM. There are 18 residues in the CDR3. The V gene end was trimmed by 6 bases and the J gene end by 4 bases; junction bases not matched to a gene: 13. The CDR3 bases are TGTGCCAGCAGGCCCCAACCGGGACTAGCGGGAGGCTGGTACGAGCAGTACTTC. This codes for CASRPQPGLAGGWYEQYF. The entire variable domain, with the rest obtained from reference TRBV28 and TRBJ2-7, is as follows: DVKVTQSSRYLVKRTGEKVFLECVQDMDHENMFWYRQDPGLGLRLIYFSYDVKMKEKGDIPEGYSVSREKKERFSLILESASTNQTSMYLCASRPQPGLAGGWYEQYFGPGTRLTVT.

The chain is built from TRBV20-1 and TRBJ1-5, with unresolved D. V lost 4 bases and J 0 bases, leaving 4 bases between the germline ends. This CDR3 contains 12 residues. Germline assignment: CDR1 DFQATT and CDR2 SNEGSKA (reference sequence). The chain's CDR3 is CSAIYSNQPQHF. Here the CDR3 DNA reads TGCAGTGCTATCTATAGCAATCAGCCCCAGCATTTT.

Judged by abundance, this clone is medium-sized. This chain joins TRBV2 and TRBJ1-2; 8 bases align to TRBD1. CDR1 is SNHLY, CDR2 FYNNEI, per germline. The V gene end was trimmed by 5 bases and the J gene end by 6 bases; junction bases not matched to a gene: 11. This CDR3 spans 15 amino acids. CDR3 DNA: TGTGCCAGCAGTCGTGAAGAGGACAGGGCGGATGGCTACACCTTC. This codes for CASSREEDRADGYTF.

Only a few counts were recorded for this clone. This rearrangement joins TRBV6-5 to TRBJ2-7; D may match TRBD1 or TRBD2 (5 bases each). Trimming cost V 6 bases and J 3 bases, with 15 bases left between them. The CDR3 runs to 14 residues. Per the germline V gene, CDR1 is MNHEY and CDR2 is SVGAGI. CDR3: CASRYRDGHYEQYF. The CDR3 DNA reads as TGTGCCAGCAGATACCGGGACGGGCACTACGAGCAGTACTTC.

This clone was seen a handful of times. The CDR3 DNA sequence: TGTGCCAGCATCTACCTAGGGGGCGCAGGTTATGGCTACACCTTC. It encodes CASIYLGGAGYGYTF. V gene TRBV6-1 combines with J gene TRBJ1-2; TRBD1 agrees at 7 bases. Looked up from germline, CDR1 is MNHNS and CDR2 is SASEGT. CDR3 size: 15 residues. V lost 7 bases to trimming and J lost 5 bases; unmatched junction nucleotides: 13.

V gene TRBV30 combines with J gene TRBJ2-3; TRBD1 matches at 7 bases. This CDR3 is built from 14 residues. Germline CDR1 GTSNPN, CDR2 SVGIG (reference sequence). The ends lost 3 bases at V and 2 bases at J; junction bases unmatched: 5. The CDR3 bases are TGTGCCTGGAGAAAGGGACAGCACACAGATACGCAGTATTTT. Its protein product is CAWRKGQHTDTQYF.

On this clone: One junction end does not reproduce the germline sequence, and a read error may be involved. For the CDR3, the DNA is TGTGCCAGCAGAACACCGGTACAGGGCCACGGGGAGTTGTTTTTT. This encodes CASRTPVQGHGELFF. This sequence joins TRBV28 and TRBJ2-2; tentative D call: TRBD1 (6 bases). The CDR3 has 15 residues. Germline-derived CDR1 and CDR2 are MDHEN and SYDVKM.

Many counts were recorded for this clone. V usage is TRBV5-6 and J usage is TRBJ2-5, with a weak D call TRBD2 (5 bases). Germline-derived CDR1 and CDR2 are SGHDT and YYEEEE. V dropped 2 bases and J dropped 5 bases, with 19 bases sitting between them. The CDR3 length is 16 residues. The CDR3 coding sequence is TGTGCCAGCAGCTTCTCTCACGGCGGGTGGATCGAGACCCAGTACTTC. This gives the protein CASSFSHGGWIETQYF.

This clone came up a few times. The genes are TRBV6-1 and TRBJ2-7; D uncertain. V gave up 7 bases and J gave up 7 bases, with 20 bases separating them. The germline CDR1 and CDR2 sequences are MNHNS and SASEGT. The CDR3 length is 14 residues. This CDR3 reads CASTLASPAGEQYF. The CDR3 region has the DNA TGTGCCAGCACCCTGGCCTCTCCGGCTGGAGAGCAGTACTTC.

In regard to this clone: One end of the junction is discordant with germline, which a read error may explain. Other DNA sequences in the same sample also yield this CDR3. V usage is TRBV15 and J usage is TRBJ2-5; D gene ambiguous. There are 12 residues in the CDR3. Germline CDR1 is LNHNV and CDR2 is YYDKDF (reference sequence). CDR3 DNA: TGTGCCACCAGCAGAGATGTCGGTCCTCGACACTTC. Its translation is CATSRDVGPRHF.

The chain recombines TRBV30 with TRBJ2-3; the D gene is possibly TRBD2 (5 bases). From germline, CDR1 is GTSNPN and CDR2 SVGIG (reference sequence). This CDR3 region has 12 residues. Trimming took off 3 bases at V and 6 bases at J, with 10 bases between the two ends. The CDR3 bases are TGTGCCTGGAGCCCTAGCCGGGATACGCAGTATTTT. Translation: CAWSPSRDTQYF.

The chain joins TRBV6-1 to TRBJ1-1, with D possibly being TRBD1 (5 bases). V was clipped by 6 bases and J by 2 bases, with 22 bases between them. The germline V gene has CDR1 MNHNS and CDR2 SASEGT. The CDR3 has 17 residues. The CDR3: CASRPWGGNKYNTEAFF. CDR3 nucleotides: TGTGCCAGCAGGCCCTGGGGGGGGAACAAATATAACACTGAAGCTTTCTTT.